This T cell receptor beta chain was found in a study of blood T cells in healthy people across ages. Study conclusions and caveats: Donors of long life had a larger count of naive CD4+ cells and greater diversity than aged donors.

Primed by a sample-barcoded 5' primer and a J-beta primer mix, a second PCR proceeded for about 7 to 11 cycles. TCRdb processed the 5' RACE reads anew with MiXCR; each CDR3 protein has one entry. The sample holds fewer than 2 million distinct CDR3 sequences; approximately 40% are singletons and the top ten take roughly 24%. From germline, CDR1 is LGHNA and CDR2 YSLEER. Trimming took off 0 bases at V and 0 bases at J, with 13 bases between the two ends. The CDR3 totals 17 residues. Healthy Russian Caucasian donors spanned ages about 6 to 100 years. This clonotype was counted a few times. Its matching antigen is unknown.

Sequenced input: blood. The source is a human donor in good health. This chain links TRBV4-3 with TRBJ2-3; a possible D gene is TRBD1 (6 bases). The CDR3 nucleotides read TGCGCCAGCAGCCAAGATGACTGGGGGCGGAGCACAGATACGCAGTATTTT. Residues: CASSQDDWGRSTDTQYF.